Below, 20 T cell receptor beta chains from the same sample are listed, as sequenced in a study of beta chain features in type 1 diabetes. Whole-study findings and limits: There was a moderate but significant shortening of TCRB CDR3s in all four CD4+ subsets of Type 1 diabetes patients.

The whole isolated RNA underwent reverse transcription, so sequencing captured expressed TCRB transcripts. Clones were sequenced by immunoSEQ multiplex PCR, and TCRdb holds only the in-frame ones, with some missing. This sample has 200,000 to 250,000 clones; approximately 16% occur once, and the top ten carry about 0.078%. Antigens of these TCRs are unknown. Sequenced input: naive CD4+ T cells from blood. The receptors come from a man under 40 with type 1 diabetes.

The sample holds a few counts of this clone. The rearrangement uses TRBV30 and TRBJ1-1; no clear D. This CDR3 has 13 amino acids. V was cut by 2 bases and J by 1 base, with 8 bases left in between. Germline loops: CDR1 GTSNPN, CDR2 SVGIG (reference sequence). CDR3 protein: CAWSQDSNTEAFF. The CDR3 region has the DNA TGTGCCTGGAGTCAGGATTCGAACACTGAAGCTTTCTTT.

Details on this clone: This specimen includes other DNA sequences encoding the same CDR3. The V and J genes are TRBV9 and TRBJ2-3; D is undetermined. Germline V CDR1 and CDR2: SGDLS, YYNGEE. Between the trimmed V and J ends, which lost 7 bases and 3 bases, there was a span of 3 bases. This CDR3 is built from 10 residues. This CDR3 reads CASGTDTQYF. The CDR3 DNA sequence: TGTGCCAGCGGAACAGATACGCAGTATTTT.

The chain carries TRBV29-1 and TRBJ2-6; D not resolved. The germline V gene encodes CDR1 SQVTM and CDR2 ANQGSEA. The CDR3 runs to 15 residues. The V end lost 1 base, the J end lost 0 bases, and 7 bases lay between the germline ends. The CDR3 DNA is TGCAGCGTTGAAGGTCAGAGCTCTGGGGCCAACGTCCTGACTTTC. It yields the protein CSVEGQSSGANVLTF.

The chain has TRBV14 and TRBJ2-1; D remains ambiguous. The CDR3 loop spans 14 amino acids. The V and J ends lost 1 base and 10 bases respectively, with 14 bases between them. The V gene's germline CDR1 is SGHDN and CDR2 FVKESK. CDR3 amino acids: CASSQVPLSGEQFF. The CDR3, as DNA: TGTGCCAGCAGCCAAGTACCGTTATCTGGGGAGCAGTTCTTC.

The chain carries TRBV18 and TRBJ2-7; no clear D. This CDR3 is built from 11 residues. V dropped 8 bases and J dropped 1 base, with 6 bases sitting between them. Germline V gives CDR1 KGHSH, CDR2 LQKENI. This CDR3 reads CASGVSYEQYF. CDR3 nucleotides: TGTGCCAGCGGAGTTTCCTACGAGCAGTACTTC.

This clone appeared a few times. The chain recombines TRBV9 with TRBJ1-2; 7 bases line up with TRBD1. CDR3 length equals 13 residues. The germline CDR1 and CDR2 sequences are SGDLS and YYNGEE. The J segment lost 3 bases and the V segment lost 4 bases, leaving 3 bases of the junction unmatched. As DNA, the CDR3 is TGTGCCAGCAGCTCGGGACAGTACTATGGCTACACCTTC. This translates into CASSSGQYYGYTF.

The V call is TRBV6-5, the J call TRBJ2-1; 8 nucleotides line up with TRBD1. J was trimmed by 11 bases and V by 5 bases; bases with no gene match: 8. Germline CDR1 and CDR2: MNHEY and SVGAGI. This CDR3 spans 13 amino acids. The CDR3 spells CASSLQDRAKQFF. DNA of the CDR3: TGTGCCAGCAGTCTCCAGGACAGGGCCAAGCAGTTCTTC.

This clone turned up a few times. The chain recombines TRBV7-2 with TRBJ2-6, with 10 bases matching TRBD1. The CDR3 extends over 18 amino acids. Germline CDR1 and CDR2: SGHTA and FQGNSA. V lost 4 bases, J lost 0 bases, and 6 bases stayed unmatched. The CDR3 sequence: CASSSWDRGLSGANVLTF. The CDR3 DNA follows: TGTGCCAGCAGCTCCTGGGACAGGGGCCTCTCTGGGGCCAACGTCCTGACTTTC. Variable domain in full (rest from reference TRBV7-2 and TRBJ2-6): GAGVSQSPSNKVTEKGKDVELRCDPISGHTALYWYRQSLGQGLEFLIYFQGNSAPDKSGLPSDRFSAERTGGSVSTLTIQRTQQEDSAVYLCASSSWDRGLSGANVLTFGAGSRLTVL.

The table lists this clone with a few counts. The V and J genes are TRBV18 and TRBJ1-1, with D possibly matching TRBD1 (6 bases). With 2 bases removed from V and 6 bases from J, the gap between germline ends came to 13 bases. The CDR3 consists of 14 residues. Germline CDR1 and CDR2: KGHSH and LQKENI. The CDR3 DNA reads TGTGCCAGCTCACCAAGGACAGAGGACTCTGAAGCTTTCTTT. It yields the protein CASSPRTEDSEAFF.

The V call is TRBV30, the J call TRBJ2-6, with TRBD1 matching 8 bases. The V gene's germline CDR1 is GTSNPN and CDR2 SVGIG (reference sequence). V gave up 3 bases and J gave up 2 bases; unmatched junction bases: 9. This CDR3 comprises 17 residues. The CDR3 is CAWSKDRVFPGANVLTF. The CDR3 coding sequence is TGTGCCTGGAGCAAGGACAGGGTATTTCCTGGGGCCAACGTCCTGACTTTC.

This clone has only a few counts. The chain joins TRBV9 to TRBJ1-1; maybe TRBD1 (5 bases). The V gene lost 4 bases and the J gene lost 1 base, with 11 bases spanning the gap. Germline V CDR1 and CDR2: SGDLS, YYNGEE. The length of the CDR3 is 14 residues. CDR3 amino acids: CASSLPGPNTEAFF. The CDR3 DNA reads as TGTGCCAGCAGCCTCCCGGGGCCGAACACTGAAGCTTTCTTT.

V and J are TRBV6-5 and TRBJ2-7; 7 bases line up with TRBD1. Germline values: CDR1 MNHEY, CDR2 SVGAGI. With V trimmed by 2 bases and J by 1 base, 8 bases remained unmatched. CDR3 size: 16 residues. DNA for the CDR3: TGTGCCAGCAGTTACACCATGACAGGGTCGTCCTACGAGCAGTACTTC. Translation gives CASSYTMTGSSYEQYF.

The sample holds a few counts of this clone. The chain links TRBV29-1 to TRBJ2-1; D not resolved. The CDR3 covers 14 residues. Germline V gives CDR1 SQVTM, CDR2 ANQGSEA. V gave up 3 bases and J gave up 2 bases, with 11 bases separating them. CDR3 protein: CSVEWLQTYNEQFF. The CDR3 nucleotides read TGCAGCGTTGAGTGGCTACAAACCTACAATGAGCAGTTCTTC.

This clone was found a few times. This chain joins TRBV30 and TRBJ2-1, with unresolved D. Germline CDR1 reads GTSNPN; CDR2 reads SVGIG (reference sequence). The length of the CDR3 is 12 residues. V lost 7 bases, J lost 1 base, and 8 bases lay in between. CDR3 in DNA: TGTGCCTTAAAGGGATCCTACAATGAGCAGTTCTTC. Protein product: CALKGSYNEQFF.

J is TRBJ2-6 and V is TRBV30, with D hard to call. Trimming removed 3 bases at V and 7 bases at J, with 16 bases between. The CDR3 length is 15 residues. Germline CDR1 and CDR2: GTSNPN and SVGIG (reference sequence). CDR3 sequence reads: CAWSRLWDIANVLTF. The CDR3 DNA sequence: TGTGCCTGGAGCCGTTTATGGGATATAGCCAACGTCCTGACTTTC.

There are a few counts of this clone. CDR3 in amino acids: CASSLVDLQQFF. The CDR3 region has the DNA TGTGCCAGCAGCTTGGTGGACCTCCAACAGTTCTTC. The chain is built from TRBV5-6 and TRBJ2-1; D gene unclear. The V gene's germline CDR1 is SGHDT and CDR2 YYEEEE. The CDR3 runs 12 residues. Trimming stripped 0 bases from V and 13 bases from J, with 11 bases between.

The chain joins TRBV29-1 to TRBJ2-7; 11 bases agree with TRBD2. Germline V lookup: CDR1 SQVTM, CDR2 ANQGSEA. The V and J ends lost 1 base and 3 bases, in that order; junction bases with no gene match: 2. The CDR3 contains 14 residues. This chain's CDR3 is CSVEGTSGFYEQYF. As DNA, the CDR3 is TGCAGCGTTGAAGGGACTAGCGGGTTCTACGAGCAGTACTTC.

This clone was detected only a few times. A read error may account for a junction end that differs from germline. The gene calls are TRBV27 and TRBJ1-2, with D possibly matching TRBD1 (5 bases). Germline lookup yields CDR1 MNHEY and CDR2 SMNVEV (reference sequence). CDR3 length: 14 amino acids. CDR3 amino acids: CASNLEGRVGGYTF. The CDR3, as DNA: TGTGCCAGCAATTTAGAGGGGCGTGTGGGTGGCTACACCTTC.

This clone was observed a handful of times. The CDR3: CASSLRTGMNTEAFF. CDR3 DNA sequence: TGTGCCAGCAGCTTGAGGACAGGGATGAACACTGAAGCTTTCTTT. The chain joins TRBV5-4 to TRBJ1-1; TRBD1 matches 8 bases. The CDR3 length is 15 residues. CDR1 and CDR2 (germline): SGHNT, YYREEE (reference sequence). The junction had 2 bases not matched to a gene; V was cut back by 1 base and J by 0 bases.

This sequence joins TRBV15 and TRBJ1-5; D is possibly TRBD1 (5 bases). V lost 0 bases and J 4 bases, leaving 10 bases between the germline ends. Per the germline V gene, CDR1 is LNHNV and CDR2 is YYDKDF (reference sequence). This CDR3 contains 15 residues. CDR3: CATSRDNQGNQPQHF. DNA of the CDR3: TGTGCCACCAGCAGAGATAATCAGGGAAATCAGCCCCAGCATTTT.